These 17 T cell receptor beta chains originate from one sample sequenced in a study of T cells in Graves' hyperthyroidism and ophthalmopathy. What was amplified from RNA transcripts were TCR beta CDR3 regions. When the TCR CDR3 underwent first-round RT-PCR, the HTBI primer set was used. From the multiplex PCR reads, TCRdb called clonotypes with MiXCR, one entry per CDR3 protein. The table has about 720,000 distinct CDR3 sequences, around 19% seen once. Sequencing was carried out using blood. The receptors derive from a woman aged 45-65 years with Graves' hyperthyroidism that later progressed to Graves' ophthalmopathy.

This clonotype was seen ten or more times. V gene TRBV3-1 combines with J gene TRBJ1-1; 7 bases fit TRBD1. This CDR3 spans 15 amino acids. J lost 5 bases, V lost 2 bases, and 8 bases had no gene match. The germline gives CDR1 LGHDT, CDR2 YNNKEL (reference sequence). The CDR3 loop reads CASSQIPGQQTEAFF. CDR3 nucleotides: TGTGCCAGCAGCCAAATTCCGGGACAGCAAACTGAAGCTTTCTTT.

This clonotype was seen repeatedly, ten times or more. The chain couples TRBV9 to TRBJ2-7, with TRBD2 as a possible D gene (5 bases). This CDR3 is 13 amino acids long. V was cut by 4 bases and J by 2 bases, with 10 bases left in between. CDR1 and CDR2 from the germline V gene are SGDLS and YYNGEE. Here the CDR3 reads CASSTGVTYEQYF. The CDR3 DNA is TGTGCCAGCAGCACCGGGGTTACCTACGAGCAGTACTTC. The variable domain in full, with the rest retrieved from reference TRBV9 and TRBJ2-7, is DSGVTQTPKHLITATGQRVTLRCSPRSGDLSVYWYQQSLDQGLQFLIQYYNGEERAKGNILERFSAQQFPDLHSELNLSSLELGDSALYFCASSTGVTYEQYFGPGTRLTVT.

This clonotype was observed at least ten times. The chain recombines TRBV7-3 with TRBJ2-7; the D call may be TRBD1 or TRBD2 (5 bases each). From germline, CDR1 is SGHTA and CDR2 FQGTGA. This CDR3 contains 15 residues. Trimming took off 1 base at V and 5 bases at J, with 15 bases between the two ends. This CDR3 reads CASSLIGTVGDEQYF. CDR3 DNA: TGTGCCAGCAGCTTAATTGGGACCGTCGGGGACGAGCAGTACTTC.

This clonotype was seen a few times. This rearrangement joins TRBV10-3 to TRBJ2-2; 15 bases map to TRBD2. The CDR3 spans 19 residues. Looked up from germline, CDR1 is ENHRY and CDR2 is SYGVKD. J was trimmed by 1 base and V by 2 bases; bases with no gene match: 5. The CDR3 region is CAISEMGTSGGMNTGELFF. CDR3 nucleotides: TGTGCCATCAGTGAGATGGGGACTAGCGGGGGGATGAACACCGGGGAGCTGTTTTTT.

This clonotype was detected only a few times. This CDR3 is CASSPGGGDQPQHF. CDR3 sequence (DNA): TGTGCCAGCTCACCCGGAGGCGGGGATCAGCCCCAGCATTTT. This chain links TRBV18 with TRBJ1-5; no firm D call. Germline assignment: CDR1 KGHSH and CDR2 LQKENI. The V end was cut by 3 bases, the J end by 5 bases, with 11 bases between. CDR3 length equals 14 residues.

This clonotype was seen ten or more times. The chain uses TRBV5-1 and TRBJ2-3; TRBD1 is a possible D gene (6 bases). The V end lost 5 bases, the J end lost 0 bases, and 13 bases lay between the germline ends. CDR3 size: 15 residues. Germline V gene data show CDR1 as SGHRS and CDR2 as YFSETQ. The chain's CDR3 is CASSYDRPSTDTQYF. DNA for the CDR3: TGCGCCAGCAGTTACGACAGGCCTAGCACAGATACGCAGTATTTT. The entire variable domain, with the rest obtained from reference TRBV5-1 and TRBJ2-3, is as follows: KAGVTQTPRYLIKTRGQQVTLSCSPISGHRSVSWYQQTPGQGLQFLFEYFSETQRNKGNFPGRFSGRQFSNSRSEMNVSTLELGDSALYLCASSYDRPSTDTQYFGPGTRLTVL.

This clonotype was seen repeatedly, ten times or more. The V and J genes are TRBV7-3 and TRBJ2-5; 14 bases fit TRBD2. The CDR3 has 15 residues. Per the germline V gene, CDR1 is SGHTA and CDR2 is FQGTGA. J lost 5 bases, V lost 5 bases, and 4 bases had no gene match. The CDR3 DNA is TGTGCCAGCAGCCAGGGACTAGCGGGGGTGGAGACCCAGTACTTC. Its translation is CASSQGLAGVETQYF.

The rearrangement links TRBV3-1 to TRBJ2-2; D call uncertain. This CDR3 has 15 residues. The V end lost 0 bases, the J end lost 2 bases, and 7 bases lay between the germline ends. From germline, CDR1 is LGHDT and CDR2 YNNKEL (reference sequence). This chain's CDR3 is CASSQDPANTGELFF. Here the CDR3 DNA reads TGTGCCAGCAGCCAAGATCCAGCAAACACCGGGGAGCTGTTTTTT.

This clonotype was detected ten times or more. V usage is TRBV12-3 or TRBV12-4 and J usage is TRBJ1-5; D is ambiguous. V lost 7 bases to trimming and J lost 3 bases, with 16 bases between them. The length of the CDR3 is 15 residues. The CDR3 protein is CASTTSRADNQPQHF. In DNA form, the CDR3 reads TGTGCCAGCACTACCTCTCGGGCAGACAATCAGCCCCAGCATTTT.

This clonotype was seen only once. A much bigger clone sits one base away, suggesting this may be a read error. The chain combines TRBV12-3 or TRBV12-4 with TRBJ1-1; 9 nucleotides match TRBD1. V dropped 7 bases and J dropped 5; count of bases not matched to a gene: 8. The CDR3 sequence is 14 residues long. The CDR3 sequence is CASNDRGCGTEAFF. The CDR3, as DNA: TGTGCCAGCAATGACAGGGGGTGCGGGACTGAAGCTTTCTTT.

V and J are TRBV12-5 and TRBJ2-2; TRBD1 matches 11 bases. The V and J ends lost 6 bases and 4 bases, in that order; junction bases with no gene match: 7. This CDR3 spans 16 amino acids. Germline V CDR1 and CDR2: LGHNT, FRNRAP. In nucleotides, the CDR3 is TGTGCTAGTGGACCGGGGACAGGGGGTCTCACCGGGGAGCTGTTTTTT. It codes for CASGPGTGGLTGELFF. The full variable domain, in which reference TRBV12-5 and TRBJ2-2 provide the parts outside the CDR3, is DARVTQTPRHKVTEMGQEVTMRCQPILGHNTVFWYRQTMMQGLELLAYFRNRAPLDDSGMPKDRFSAEMPDATLATLKIQPSEPRDSAVYFCASGPGTGGLTGELFFGEGSRLTVL.

The chain uses TRBV5-5 and TRBJ2-2; D gene ambiguous. This CDR3 region has 15 residues. Trimming took off 0 bases at V and 0 bases at J, with 6 bases between the two ends. Germline V CDR1 and CDR2: SGHKS, YYEKEE (reference sequence). The CDR3 region is CASSLVTANTGELFF. The CDR3 bases are TGTGCCAGCAGCTTGGTAACGGCGAACACCGGGGAGCTGTTTTTT.

The chain links TRBV7-9 to TRBJ1-1; D is perhaps TRBD1 (6 bases). Germline CDR1 and CDR2: SEHNR and FQNEAQ (reference sequence). The CDR3 extends over 18 amino acids. V lost 1 base and J 4 bases, leaving 22 bases between the germline ends. CDR3 DNA sequence: TGTGCCAGCAGCTTAGAGGTCCTTCTGGCAGGGACAAGCACTGAAGCTTTCTTT. Protein product: CASSLEVLLAGTSTEAFF.

Remarks on this clonotype: A much bigger clone sits one base away, suggesting this may be a read error. The rearrangement joins TRBV20-1 to TRBJ2-7, with a possible D match to TRBD2 (6 bases). Germline V gene sequence: CDR1 DFQATT, CDR2 SNEGSKA (reference sequence). The CDR3 covers 12 residues. Trimming shortened V by 3 bases and J by 0 bases, and 6 bases separated the two germline ends. CDR3 protein: CSARDYSYEQYF. CDR3 DNA: TGCAGTGCTAGGGACTACTCCTACGAGCAGTACTTC.

The sample holds many counts of this clonotype. The chain links TRBV2 to TRBJ1-5; no clear D. Trimming took off 3 bases at V and 4 bases at J, with 7 bases between the two ends. This CDR3 contains 13 residues. Per the germline V gene, CDR1 is SNHLY and CDR2 is FYNNEI. CDR3 in amino acids: CASSDLGNQPQHF. CDR3 nucleotides: TGTGCCAGCAGTGACCTGGGGAATCAGCCCCAGCATTTT.

The rearrangement uses TRBV5-4 and TRBJ1-1; the D gene is possibly TRBD1 (5 bases). This CDR3 contains 16 residues. V lost 0 bases and J lost 1, with 13 bases in between. In germline, CDR1 is SGHNT, CDR2 YYREEE (reference sequence). The CDR3 sequence is CASSLEGEDWNTEAFF. CDR3 in DNA: TGTGCCAGCAGCTTGGAAGGGGAGGATTGGAACACTGAAGCTTTCTTT.

This rearrangement joins TRBV6-5 to TRBJ2-5; D unclear. The CDR3 is made up of 11 amino acids. The V gene's germline CDR1 is MNHEY and CDR2 SVGAGI. V lost 0 bases, J lost 9 bases, and 5 bases lay in between. The CDR3 region is CASSYSGSQYF. DNA for the CDR3: TGTGCCAGCAGTTACTCCGGCTCCCAGTACTTC.